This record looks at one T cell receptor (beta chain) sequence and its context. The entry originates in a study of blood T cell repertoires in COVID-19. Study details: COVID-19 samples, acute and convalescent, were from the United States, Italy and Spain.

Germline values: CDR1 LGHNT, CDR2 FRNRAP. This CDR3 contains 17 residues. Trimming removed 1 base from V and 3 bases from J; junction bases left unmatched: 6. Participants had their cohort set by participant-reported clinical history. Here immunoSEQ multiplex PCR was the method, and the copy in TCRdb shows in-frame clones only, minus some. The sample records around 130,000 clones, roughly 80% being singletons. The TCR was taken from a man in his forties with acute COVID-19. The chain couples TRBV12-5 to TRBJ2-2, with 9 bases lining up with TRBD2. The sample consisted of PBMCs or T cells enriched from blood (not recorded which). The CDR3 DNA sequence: TGTGCTAGTGGTTTGGCTATCGCTAGCGGGGACACCGGGGAGCTGTTTTTT. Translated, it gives CASGLAIASGDTGELFF. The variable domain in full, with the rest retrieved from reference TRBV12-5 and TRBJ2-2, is DARVTQTPRHKVTEMGQEVTMRCQPILGHNTVFWYRQTMMQGLELLAYFRNRAPLDDSGMPKDRFSAEMPDATLATLKIQPSEPRDSAVYFCASGLAIASGDTGELFFGEGSRLTVL.